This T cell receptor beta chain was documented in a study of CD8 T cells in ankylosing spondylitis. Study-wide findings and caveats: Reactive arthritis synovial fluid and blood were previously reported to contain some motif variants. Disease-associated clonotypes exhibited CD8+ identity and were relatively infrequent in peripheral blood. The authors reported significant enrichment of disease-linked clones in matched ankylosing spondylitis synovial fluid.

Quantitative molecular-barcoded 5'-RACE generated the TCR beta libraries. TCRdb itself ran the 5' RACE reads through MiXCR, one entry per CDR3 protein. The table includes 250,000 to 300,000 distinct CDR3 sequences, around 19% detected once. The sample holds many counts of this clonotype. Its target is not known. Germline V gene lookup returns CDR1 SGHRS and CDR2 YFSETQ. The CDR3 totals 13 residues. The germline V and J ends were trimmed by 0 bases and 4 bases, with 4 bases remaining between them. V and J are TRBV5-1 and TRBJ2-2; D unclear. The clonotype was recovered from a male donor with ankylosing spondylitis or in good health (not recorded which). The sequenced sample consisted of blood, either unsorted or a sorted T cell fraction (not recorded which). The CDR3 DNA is TGCGCCAGCAGCTTGGGGACCACCGGGGAGCTGTTTTTT. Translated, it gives CASSLGTTGELFF.